The clone carrying this T cell receptor beta chain was seen only once. Germline and junction disagree at one end, which may indicate a read error. Template material for TCR beta VDJ and CDR3 profiling consisted of genomic DNA. TCRdb reanalysed the reads using MiXCR and keeps one entry per CDR3 protein. This sample has about 160,000 distinct CDR3 sequences; about two thirds occur once, and the top ten carry under 60%. This sample is drawn from a study of CD8+CD57+ T cells in acquired aplastic anemia. Patients selected for sequencing had displayed CD8+CD57+ cell expansion by flow cytometry. Therapy had not been given to patients before blood sampling. CDR1 is SGHTA, CDR2 FQGNSA, per germline. There are 12 residues in the CDR3.

The sequenced material came from sorted CD4+, CD8+, or CD8+CD57+ T cells (not recorded which) from PBMCs. This sequence was found in a human donor with aplastic anemia. The chain is built from TRBV7-2 and TRBJ2-1, with 7 bases lining up with TRBD1. CDR3 in DNA: TGTGCCAGCAGCTTAGCCAGTGGGGACAGACTCTTC. This gives the protein CASSLASGDRLF.